The 26 T cell receptor beta chains reported below all come from one sample, sequenced in a study of shared clonotypes between healthy human individuals. Some clones are missing from TCRdb's copy, which holds only in-frame ones; the method was immunoSEQ multiplex PCR. The repertoire consists of hundreds of thousands of clones, with 73% occurring once and the leading ten covering around 1.8%. Sequences were obtained from memory CD4+ T cells sorted from blood. Described subset: CD45RA-negative fraction. These receptors were obtained from a young woman in good health.

The rearrangement joins TRBV30 to TRBJ1-5; D might be TRBD1 (5 bases). Germline V gives CDR1 GTSNPN, CDR2 SVGIG (reference sequence). V lost 3 bases and J 6 bases, leaving 15 bases between the germline ends. The length of the CDR3 is 14 residues. CDR3 sequence (DNA): TGTGCCTGGAGCGAGCATCACGGGGGTCAGCCCCAGCATTTT. It is translated as CAWSEHHGGQPQHF.

This chain uses TRBV29-1 with TRBJ2-5; 13 bases match TRBD2. The J call may be in error: the DNA end matches TRBJ2-7 better. The CDR3 totals 15 residues. CDR1 SQVTM and CDR2 ANQGSEA come from the germline V gene. CDR3 sequence reads: CSVVGLAGNSYEQYF. Here the CDR3 DNA reads TGCAGCGTCGTGGGACTAGCGGGAAACTCCTACGAGCAGTACTTC.

The V call is TRBV5-1, the J call TRBJ2-1; D is possibly TRBD1 (5 bases). V lost 0 bases, J lost 4 bases, and 11 bases lay in between. The CDR3 sequence is 15 residues long. In germline, CDR1 is SGHRS, CDR2 YFSETQ. The CDR3 DNA reads TGCGCCAGCAGCTTGGCAGGGAATGAGTACAATGAGCAGTTCTTC. Protein sequence: CASSLAGNEYNEQFF.

This clone was counted only a few times. The J gene is TRBJ1-1, the V gene TRBV6-1, with 7 bases lining up with TRBD1. V gave up 2 bases and J gave up 8 bases; unmatched junction bases: 8. Germline-derived CDR1 and CDR2 are MNHNS and SASEGT. This CDR3 is built from 14 residues. CDR3 bases: TGTGCCAGCAGTGAATTGACAGGGAGGGAAGAAGCTTTCTTT. Translation: CASSELTGREEAFF.

This sequence joins TRBV6-6 and TRBJ1-4; D uncertain. The CDR3 loop spans 15 amino acids. V was trimmed by 0 bases and J by 7 bases, leaving 12 bases between them. Per germline, CDR1 MNHNY and CDR2 SVGAGI (reference sequence). CDR3 bases: TGTGCCAGCAGTTACTCGAAGGCAGGAATTGAAAAACTGTTTTTT. It translates to CASSYSKAGIEKLFF.

The rearrangement joins TRBV28 to TRBJ2-1, with D possibly TRBD2 on 6 matching bases. The CDR3 is 13 residues long. Germline CDR1 is MDHEN and CDR2 is SYDVKM. V was cut by 2 bases and J by 11 bases, with 13 bases left in between. CDR3 residues: CASSLGGEEKQFF. CDR3 nucleotides: TGTGCCAGCAGTTTAGGCGGGGAGGAAAAGCAGTTCTTC.

The rearrangement joins TRBV4-2 to TRBJ2-7; 8 nucleotides match TRBD2. This CDR3 region has 17 residues. From germline, CDR1 is LGHNA and CDR2 YNFKEQ. V lost 0 bases to trimming and J lost 0 bases; unmatched junction nucleotides: 7. The CDR3 region is CASSQDTAGGRSYEQYF. The DNA of the CDR3 is TGTGCCAGCAGCCAAGATACGGCGGGAGGCCGCTCCTACGAGCAGTACTTC.

J is TRBJ1-1 and V is TRBV28; tentatively, D is TRBD1 (6 bases). This CDR3 has 15 residues. Germline lookup yields CDR1 MDHEN and CDR2 SYDVKM. V was cut by 5 bases and J by 8 bases, with 21 bases left in between. CDR3 in DNA: TGTGCCAGCAGTGCCACATTTCGGGGACACCAAGAAGCTTTCTTT. Protein: CASSATFRGHQEAFF.

Note on this clone: Other DNA sequences of this sample code for an identical CDR3. The chain is built from TRBV5-4 and TRBJ2-3; 7 positions agree with TRBD2. The CDR3 runs to 15 residues. After removal of 0 bases from V and 4 bases from J, the junction contained 5 bases not matched to a gene. Looked up from germline, CDR1 is SGHNT and CDR2 is YYREEE (reference sequence). Written as DNA, the CDR3 is TGTGCCAGCAGCTTGGGGTTAGCGGGTGCAGATACGCAGTATTTT. Its translation: CASSLGLAGADTQYF.

This clone was seen ten or more times. The rearrangement uses TRBV27 and TRBJ1-1; unclear D gene. Per the germline V gene, CDR1 is MNHEY and CDR2 is SMNVEV (reference sequence). Deletions cut 4 bases from V and 6 bases from J, with 15 bases between. This CDR3 region has 14 residues. The chain's CDR3 is CASSSGLAVAEAFF. The CDR3 DNA follows: TGTGCCAGCAGTTCCGGGCTCGCGGTCGCTGAAGCTTTCTTT.

The genes are TRBV7-9 and TRBJ1-5; no clear D gene. V dropped 1 base and J dropped 4 bases, with 11 bases sitting between them. In germline, CDR1 is SEHNR, CDR2 FQNEAQ (reference sequence). The CDR3 loop spans 15 amino acids. This CDR3 reads CASSLGAGGNQPQHF. CDR3 nucleotide sequence: TGTGCCAGCAGCTTAGGAGCGGGAGGAAATCAGCCCCAGCATTTT.

This chain uses TRBV4-1 with TRBJ2-5, with 9 bases identical to TRBD1. V gave up 3 bases and J gave up 7 bases; unmatched junction bases: 15. The CDR3 is made up of 17 amino acids. Germline loops: CDR1 MGHRA, CDR2 YSYEKL. The CDR3: CASSHPKTYRGRGTQYF. The CDR3 nucleotides read TGCGCCAGCAGCCACCCCAAAACCTACAGGGGGCGCGGGACCCAGTACTTC.

The rearrangement uses TRBV5-6 and TRBJ2-7; D remains unclear. This CDR3 region has 15 residues. Between the trimmed V and J ends, which lost 0 bases and 1 base, there was a span of 11 bases. Germline-derived CDR1 and CDR2 are SGHDT and YYEEEE. Here the CDR3 reads CASSLGFSQSYEQYF. CDR3 coding DNA: TGTGCCAGCAGCTTGGGTTTTAGCCAATCCTACGAGCAGTACTTC.

J is TRBJ2-4 and V is TRBV5-4; D possibly corresponds to TRBD1 (5 bases). CDR1 and CDR2 (germline): SGHNT, YYREEE (reference sequence). Trimming took 4 bases from V and 8 from J, leaving 16 bases between them. This CDR3 region has 14 residues. The CDR3 loop reads CASSPQGGSDIQYF. The CDR3 nucleotides read TGTGCCAGCAGCCCCCAGGGTGGGTCAGACATTCAGTACTTC.

The V gene is TRBV5-1, the J gene TRBJ2-7; 7 bases line up with TRBD1. Germline loops: CDR1 SGHRS, CDR2 YFSETQ. V gave up 4 bases and J gave up 2 bases; unmatched junction bases: 6. The CDR3 sequence is 14 residues long. The CDR3 is CASSGPGQPYEQYF. In nucleotides, the CDR3 is TGCGCCAGCAGCGGACCGGGACAGCCCTACGAGCAGTACTTC.

This chain joins TRBV27 and TRBJ1-1; D not resolved. CDR1 and CDR2 (germline): MNHEY, SMNVEV (reference sequence). The germline V and J ends were trimmed by 6 bases and 7 bases, with 9 bases remaining between them. This CDR3 is built from 11 residues. This chain's CDR3 is CASSTLGEAFF. CDR3 bases: TGTGCCAGCAGCACGTTGGGTGAAGCTTTCTTT.

The chain employs TRBV5-4 and TRBJ2-1; tentatively, D is TRBD1 or TRBD2 (5 bases each). CDR1 is SGHNT, CDR2 YYREEE, per germline (reference sequence). V was clipped by 3 bases and J by 8 bases, with 18 bases between them. The length of the CDR3 is 15 residues. The CDR3 sequence: CASSSRDPAVDEQFF. The CDR3 DNA is TGTGCCAGCAGCTCCAGGGACCCTGCGGTGGATGAGCAGTTCTTC.

The chain carries TRBV29-1 and TRBJ1-1, with TRBD1 matching over 7 bases. Germline V gives CDR1 SQVTM, CDR2 ANQGSEA. The ends lost 0 bases at V and 11 bases at J; junction bases unmatched: 12. CDR3 length: 14 residues. The CDR3 is CSVEDSEGGYRAFF. The DNA of the CDR3 is TGCAGCGTTGAAGATAGTGAAGGGGGCTATAGGGCTTTCTTT.

This clone turned up a few times. This specimen includes other DNA sequences encoding the same CDR3. The chain is built from TRBV5-1 and TRBJ1-4; D may be TRBD1 (5 bases). The CDR3 runs 13 residues. The germline V gene has CDR1 SGHRS and CDR2 YFSETQ. V lost 4 bases and J 5 bases, leaving 9 bases between the germline ends. CDR3 residues: CASSRDGNEKLFF. The CDR3, as DNA: TGCGCCAGCAGCAGGGACGGAAATGAAAAACTGTTTTTT.

For this clone: Other DNA sequences in the same sample also yield this CDR3. The rearrangement links TRBV28 to TRBJ1-2; 7 bases are a match to TRBD1. The CDR3 runs to 17 residues. The ends lost 5 bases at V and 2 bases at J; junction bases unmatched: 14. The germline gives CDR1 MDHEN, CDR2 SYDVKM. The CDR3 nucleotides read TGTGCCAGCAGTGACCCCCTCCGGACAGGAGTAAACTATGGCTACACCTTC. Translation gives CASSDPLRTGVNYGYTF.

The V gene is TRBV6-5, the J gene TRBJ2-1, with D uncertain. V was cut by 6 bases and J by 0 bases, with 9 bases left in between. Germline V lookup: CDR1 MNHEY, CDR2 SVGAGI. The CDR3 runs 14 residues. The CDR3 DNA reads TGTGCCAGCAGGCCGGGTAACTCCTACAATGAGCAGTTCTTC. It is translated as CASRPGNSYNEQFF.

The genes are TRBV30 and TRBJ1-5; D gene uncertain. Trimming pared 2 bases from V and 3 bases from J, leaving 8 bases between. Germline CDR1 reads GTSNPN; CDR2 reads SVGIG (reference sequence). The CDR3 totals 13 residues. CDR3 amino acids: CAWSRAANQPQHF. CDR3 DNA sequence: TGTGCCTGGAGTCGGGCGGCCAATCAGCCCCAGCATTTT.

The V gene is TRBV27, the J gene TRBJ2-1, with TRBD2 matching over 10 bases. CDR1 is MNHEY and CDR2 is SMNVEV in the germline V gene (reference sequence). CDR3 size: 15 residues. Trimming cost V 7 bases and J 4 bases; bases outside gene matches: 7. The CDR3 DNA reads as TGTGCCAGCAAAGCCGGGACTAGCGTATACAATGAGCAGTTCTTC. This sequence encodes CASKAGTSVYNEQFF.

The chain recombines TRBV19 with TRBJ1-1, with D tentatively TRBD1 (6 bases). The germline gives CDR1 LNHDA, CDR2 SQIVND (reference sequence). The ends were cut back, 6 bases at V and 4 bases at J, with 18 bases in the middle. The CDR3 sequence is 15 residues long. CDR3 nucleotides: TGTGCCAGTAGGGCCGGGACAACACCCCTCACTGAAGCTTTCTTT. Translated, it gives CASRAGTTPLTEAFF.

Concerning this clone: Other DNA variants within this sample encode the same CDR3. The J gene is TRBJ2-4, the V gene TRBV6-5; D not certain. The CDR3 is made up of 13 amino acids. V was trimmed by 6 bases and J by 0 bases, leaving 6 bases between them. Germline lookup yields CDR1 MNHEY and CDR2 SVGAGI. The CDR3 is CASRREAKNIQYF. In DNA form, the CDR3 reads TGTGCCAGCAGAAGAGAAGCCAAAAACATTCAGTACTTC.

The V and J genes are TRBV25-1 and TRBJ2-3, with 9 bases lining up with TRBD2. The CDR3 covers 18 residues. The junction had 12 bases not matched to a gene; V was cut back by 3 bases and J by 2 bases. The germline V gene has CDR1 MGHDK and CDR2 SYGVNS. The CDR3 region has the DNA TGTGCCAGCAGTGACTCAAGACCTGAGGGACTAGCCACAGATACGCAGTATTTT. Its protein is CASSDSRPEGLATDTQYF.